Listed below are T cell receptor beta chains from one sample, sequenced in a study of T cell responses to AZD1222 COVID-19 vaccine. The data were produced by immunoSEQ multiplex PCR, yet TCRdb's version contains in-frame clones alone and is incomplete. The sample holds 150,000 to 200,000 clones; about 87% are singletons and the top ten take 2.5% to 3%. Material: peripheral blood, obtained on day 0 of MenACWY control vaccination. The receptor source for this set is an adult in good health. Each CDR3 is given with its conserved first and last residue. A D gene is named only where the DNA matches it firmly. Expanded clones are given a class, and other clones once, few, many or no size at all.

clone_size: -; j_call: TRBJ2-1; d_call: TRBD2; v_call: TRBV5-1; cdr3_aa: CASSLAAGGHEQFF; cdr3_nt: TGCGCCAGCAGCTTGGCAGCGGGGGGGCATGAGCAGTTCTTC
clone_size: few; j_call: TRBJ1-2; d_call: -; v_call: TRBV7-9; cdr3_aa: CASSPMESAHFYGYTF; cdr3_nt: TGTGCCAGCAGCCCGATGGAGTCAGCCCACTTCTATGGCTACACCTTC
clone_size: few; j_call: TRBJ2-7; d_call: -; v_call: TRBV4-1; cdr3_aa: CASSSRTGTPYEQYF; cdr3_nt: TGCGCCAGCAGCTCGCGTACAGGGACCCCCTACGAGCAGTACTTC
clone_size: -; j_call: TRBJ1-2; d_call: -; v_call: TRBV9; cdr3_aa: CASSVATGAGWDVYGYTF; cdr3_nt: TGTGCCAGCAGCGTAGCTACGGGGGCAGGGTGGGATGTCTATGGCTACACCTTC
clone_size: once; j_call: TRBJ2-1; d_call: TRBD2; v_call: TRBV2; cdr3_aa: CASSLLAGDYNEQFF; cdr3_nt: TGTGCCAGCAGTCTTTTAGCGGGAGACTACAATGAGCAGTTCTTC
clone_size: few; j_call: TRBJ2-7; d_call: -; v_call: TRBV7-2; cdr3_aa: CASSLAGSIYEQYF; cdr3_nt: TGTGCCAGCAGCTTAGCCGGCAGTATCTACGAGCAGTACTTC
clone_size: once; j_call: TRBJ1-2; d_call: -; v_call: TRBV18; cdr3_aa: CASSPPVSANYGYTF; cdr3_nt: TGTGCCAGCTCACCACCTGTCTCCGCTAACTATGGCTACACCTTC
clone_size: -; j_call: TRBJ2-7; d_call: -; v_call: TRBV7-9; cdr3_aa: CASSFYGRGESYEQYF; cdr3_nt: TGTGCCAGCAGCTTCTACGGCAGGGGAGAATCCTACGAGCAGTACTTC
clone_size: -; j_call: TRBJ1-5; d_call: -; v_call: TRBV27; cdr3_aa: CASSLDWGQPQHF; cdr3_nt: TGTGCCAGCAGTTTAGATTGGGGTCAGCCCCAGCATTTT
clone_size: -; j_call: TRBJ2-3; d_call: -; v_call: TRBV19; cdr3_aa: CASSRTGTDTQYF; cdr3_nt: TGTGCCAGTAGCCGGACCGGGACTGATACGCAGTATTTT
clone_size: -; j_call: TRBJ2-1; d_call: -; v_call: TRBV27; cdr3_aa: CASSPQSGGPYNEQFF; cdr3_nt: TGTGCCAGCAGTCCTCAATCGGGTGGCCCCTACAATGAGCAGTTCTTC
clone_size: -; j_call: TRBJ2-5; d_call: TRBD2; v_call: TRBV7-3; cdr3_aa: CASSISGGPQETQYF; cdr3_nt: TGTGCCAGCAGCATTAGCGGGGGGCCCCAAGAGACCCAGTACTTC
clone_size: few; j_call: TRBJ1-5; d_call: TRBD1; v_call: TRBV7-2; cdr3_aa: CASSGGQDMNQPQHF; cdr3_nt: TGTGCCAGCAGCGGGGGACAGGACATGAATCAGCCCCAGCATTTT
clone_size: -; j_call: TRBJ1-2; d_call: -; v_call: TRBV19; cdr3_aa: CASTRTVSPGNYGYTF; cdr3_nt: TGTGCCAGTACCAGGACAGTTAGTCCAGGCAACTATGGCTACACCTTC
clone_size: once; j_call: TRBJ1-2; d_call: -; v_call: TRBV28; cdr3_aa: CASSRTATYGYTF; cdr3_nt: TGTGCCAGCAGCAGGACGGCCACCTATGGCTACACCTTC
clone_size: -; j_call: TRBJ2-7; d_call: -; v_call: TRBV4-3; cdr3_aa: CASSGETLSDYEQYF; cdr3_nt: TGCGCCAGTTCAGGGGAGACTCTATCTGACTACGAGCAGTACTTC
clone_size: -; j_call: TRBJ1-1; d_call: -; v_call: TRBV19; cdr3_aa: CASSHQTANTEAFF; cdr3_nt: TGTGCCAGTAGCCATCAGACAGCGAACACTGAAGCTTTCTTT
clone_size: -; j_call: TRBJ2-3; d_call: TRBD1; v_call: TRBV5-1; cdr3_aa: CASSSQGRADTQYF; cdr3_nt: TGCGCCAGCAGCTCACAGGGGAGAGCAGATACGCAGTATTTT
clone_size: -; j_call: TRBJ2-2; d_call: TRBD2; v_call: TRBV7-2; cdr3_aa: CASSFPLAGENTGELFF; cdr3_nt: TGTGCCAGCAGCTTTCCCCTAGCGGGGGAGAACACCGGGGAGCTGTTTTTT
clone_size: -; j_call: TRBJ2-7; d_call: -; v_call: TRBV7-2; cdr3_aa: CASSLGWGQGEQYF; cdr3_nt: TGTGCCAGCAGCTTAGGGTGGGGGCAGGGCGAGCAGTACTTC
clone_size: -; j_call: TRBJ2-3; d_call: -; v_call: TRBV5-1; cdr3_aa: CASSLAQAGTTTDTQYF; cdr3_nt: TGCGCCAGCAGCTTGGCACAAGCGGGTACGACCACAGATACGCAGTATTTT
clone_size: -; j_call: TRBJ1-5; d_call: -; v_call: TRBV28; cdr3_aa: CASLKQGRNQPQHF; cdr3_nt: TGTGCCAGTCTGAAACAGGGACGGAATCAGCCCCAGCATTTT
clone_size: -; j_call: TRBJ2-3; d_call: TRBD2; v_call: TRBV7-2; cdr3_aa: CASSLGRGASPDTQYF; cdr3_nt: TGTGCCAGCAGCTTAGGGCGGGGGGCCTCCCCAGATACGCAGTATTTT
clone_size: -; j_call: TRBJ1-1; d_call: -; v_call: TRBV28; cdr3_aa: CASSPDRTMNTEAFF; cdr3_nt: TGTGCCAGCAGTCCAGACAGGACTATGAACACTGAAGCTTTCTTT
clone_size: -; j_call: TRBJ2-1; d_call: TRBD2; v_call: TRBV6-5; cdr3_aa: CASSYSASGPYNEQFF; cdr3_nt: TGTGCCAGCAGTTACTCTGCTAGCGGGCCTTACAATGAGCAGTTCTTC
clone_size: -; j_call: TRBJ2-5; d_call: -; v_call: TRBV5-8; cdr3_aa: CASNTGKQETQYF; cdr3_nt: TGTGCCAGCAACACAGGGAAACAAGAGACCCAGTACTTC
clone_size: -; j_call: TRBJ2-7; d_call: -; v_call: TRBV15; cdr3_aa: CATSRSSYEQYF; cdr3_nt: TGTGCCACCAGCAGGAGCTCCTACGAGCAGTACTTC
clone_size: -; j_call: TRBJ1-3; d_call: TRBD1; v_call: TRBV13; cdr3_aa: CASSRSQGRDSGNTIYF; cdr3_nt: TGTGCCAGCAGCCGATCACAGGGGAGGGACTCTGGAAACACCATATATTTT